Presented here are 30 T cell receptor beta chains from one specimen sequenced in a study of blood T cell repertoires in COVID-19. Produced via immunoSEQ multiplex PCR; TCRdb's table is partial and in-frame only. The table shows roughly 48,000 clones, with 75% to 80% occurring only once. Sequencing was carried out using peripheral blood. The receptor source for this set is a human donor with active or convalescent COVID-19. The donor label of this sample is uncertain.

The V and J genes are TRBV3-1 (or the pseudogene TRBV3-2) and TRBJ2-3; 7 bases fit TRBD2. V shed 1 base, J shed 6 bases, and the junction held 1 base outside the gene matches. CDR3 size: 13 residues. CDR1 LGHDT and CDR2 YNNKEL come from the germline V gene (reference sequence). CDR3 residues: CASSQAAGDTQYF. CDR3 sequence (DNA): TGTGCCAGCAGCCAAGCAGCGGGGGATACGCAGTATTTT.

The CDR3 bases are TGTGCCAGCAGCGCGTTGGGGGGGGGAAGTTCACCCCTCCACTTT. Amino acid sequence: CASSALGGGSSPLHF. This sequence joins TRBV5-5 and TRBJ1-6; the D gene is possibly TRBD1 (5 bases). There are 15 residues in the CDR3. Trimming pared 4 bases from V and 9 bases from J, leaving 17 bases between. Germline CDR1 is SGHKS and CDR2 is YYEKEE (reference sequence).

This chain links TRBV12-5 with TRBJ2-6; 7 bases agree with TRBD1. The CDR3 is 17 residues long. The germline CDR1 and CDR2 sequences are LGHNT and FRNRAP. Trimming removed 0 bases from V and 2 bases from J; junction bases left unmatched: 4. The chain's CDR3 is CASGLVVGGTGANVLTF. The CDR3 DNA reads as TGTGCTAGTGGTTTGGTAGTAGGGGGCACTGGGGCCAACGTCCTGACTTTC.

The chain has TRBV6-1 and TRBJ2-7; 7 nucleotides line up with TRBD1. With 3 bases clipped from V and 4 bases from J, the junction kept 12 bases outside the gene matches. CDR1 and CDR2 from the germline V gene are MNHNS and SASEGT. CDR3 size: 16 residues. CDR3: CASSDEKGAWFYEQYF. The DNA for the CDR3 is TGTGCCAGCAGTGACGAGAAGGGGGCCTGGTTTTACGAGCAGTACTTC.

The chain links TRBV6-1 to TRBJ1-2, with 8 bases aligning to TRBD1. CDR3 length: 14 residues. CDR1 MNHNS and CDR2 SASEGT come from the germline V gene. Unmatched junction bases numbered 7, after V lost 2 bases and J lost 8 bases. The CDR3 protein is CASSENRGEGGYTF. CDR3 nucleotide sequence: TGTGCCAGCAGTGAAAACAGGGGGGAGGGCGGCTACACCTTC.

The chain is built from TRBV4-2 and TRBJ2-7; 9 bases line up with TRBD2. Germline V gene sequence: CDR1 LGHNA, CDR2 YNFKEQ. Trimming removed 5 bases from V and 0 bases from J; junction bases left unmatched: 8. This CDR3 spans 16 amino acids. The CDR3 region has the DNA TGTGCCAGCAGCACCAATCCGACTAGCGGCTCCTACGAGCAGTACTTC. This sequence encodes CASSTNPTSGSYEQYF.

The genes are TRBV10-1 and TRBJ2-5; 10 bases map to TRBD2. V was pared by 5 bases and J by 4 bases, with 7 bases of the junction left unmatched. CDR1 and CDR2 from the germline V gene are WNHNN and SYGVQD (reference sequence). CDR3 length: 15 amino acids. The CDR3 nucleotides are TGCGCCAGCAGTCGCGGGACTAGCGCGGGAGAGACCCAGTACTTC. Encoded protein: CASSRGTSAGETQYF.

The chain recombines TRBV10-3 with TRBJ1-1; 8 positions match TRBD1. The germline V gene has CDR1 ENHRY and CDR2 SYGVKD. V shed 4 bases, J shed 5 bases, and the junction held 6 bases outside the gene matches. This CDR3 region has 14 residues. The CDR3 sequence is CAISVQGAKTEAFF. The CDR3 nucleotides read TGTGCCATCAGTGTTCAGGGGGCGAAAACTGAAGCTTTCTTT.

V and J are TRBV27 and TRBJ1-2; maybe TRBD1 (6 bases). Looked up from germline, CDR1 is MNHEY and CDR2 is SMNVEV (reference sequence). V lost 4 bases and J 0 bases, leaving 9 bases between the germline ends. The CDR3 runs to 14 residues. This chain's CDR3 is CASSSTGSNYGYTF. The CDR3 DNA reads as TGTGCCAGCAGTTCGACAGGTTCTAACTATGGCTACACCTTC.

In this sample, this clone turned up many times. CDR3 in amino acids: CASSQALHSYNYGYTF. Written as DNA, the CDR3 is TGCGCCAGCAGCCAAGCACTGCACAGCTATAACTATGGCTACACCTTC. The chain uses TRBV4-1 and TRBJ1-2; D is undetermined. The CDR3 has 16 amino acids. Trimming took off 1 base at V and 1 base at J, with 13 bases between the two ends. CDR1 is MGHRA and CDR2 is YSYEKL in the germline V gene.

V is TRBV11-3 and J is TRBJ2-1; 7 bases are a match to TRBD2. Germline CDR1 is SGHNT and CDR2 is YENEEA. V was clipped by 7 bases and J by 8 bases; unmatched bases: 8. This CDR3 is 13 amino acids long. The CDR3, as DNA: TGTGCCAGCACCGGGACTACGGCGTATGAGCAGTTCTTC. Translating it yields CASTGTTAYEQFF.

The V call is TRBV4-1, the J call TRBJ1-6, with 9 bases matching TRBD1. CDR3 length: 14 residues. Germline trimming cut 5 bases from V and 10 bases from J; bases unmatched to any gene: 6. Germline V CDR1 and CDR2: MGHRA, YSYEKL. CDR3 bases: TGCGCCAGCAGCGCACAGGGGGCCAGGTCACCCCTCCACTTT. It encodes CASSAQGARSPLHF.

The chain links TRBV7-6 to TRBJ2-1; 7 nucleotides agree with TRBD2. Unmatched junction bases numbered 10, after V lost 4 bases and J lost 4 bases. The CDR3 sequence is 16 residues long. CDR1 SGHVS and CDR2 FNYEAQ come from the germline V gene. CDR3 bases: TGTGCCAGCAGCTCTGAGAGGAGCGGGAATTACAATGAGCAGTTCTTC. The encoded protein is CASSSERSGNYNEQFF.

The chain employs TRBV11-3 and TRBJ2-3, with a weak D call TRBD1 (5 bases). The CDR3 sequence is 14 residues long. The V gene lost 3 bases and the J gene lost 0 bases, with 7 bases spanning the gap. Germline-derived CDR1 and CDR2 are SGHNT and YENEEA. In DNA form, the CDR3 reads TGTGCCAGCAGCTTGGGGCGAAGCACAGATACGCAGTATTTT. Residues: CASSLGRSTDTQYF. Together with reference TRBV11-3 and TRBJ2-3, the CDR3 gives the full variable domain: EAGVVQSPRYKIIEKKQPVAFWCNPISGHNTLYWYLQNLGQGPELLIRYENEEAVDDSQLPKDRFSAERLKGVDSTLKIQPAELGDSAVYLCASSLGRSTDTQYFGPGTRLTVL.

The genes are TRBV9 and TRBJ2-6; D possibly corresponds to TRBD1 (6 bases). Trimming left V 0 bases short and J 0 bases short, with 10 bases between. CDR1 and CDR2 from the germline V gene are SGDLS and YYNGEE. The CDR3 has 17 residues. CDR3 bases: TGTGCCAGCAGCGTAGTGGGACAAATCTCTGGGGCCAACGTCCTGACTTTC. Protein: CASSVVGQISGANVLTF.

The chain is built from TRBV7-9 and TRBJ1-1; 10 positions agree with TRBD1. The V gene end was trimmed by 5 bases and the J gene end by 5 bases; junction bases not matched to a gene: 11. The CDR3 extends over 16 amino acids. Germline V gene lookup returns CDR1 SEHNR and CDR2 FQNEAQ (reference sequence). Written as DNA, the CDR3 is TGTGCCAGCAGCGGGCAACGTAGGACAGGGGGAACTGAAGCTTTCTTT. It codes for CASSGQRRTGGTEAFF.

The chain couples TRBV19 to TRBJ2-7, with D tentatively TRBD2 (5 bases). Germline V CDR1 and CDR2: LNHDA, SQIVND (reference sequence). The CDR3 is 15 amino acids. The V gene lost 0 bases and the J gene lost 5 bases, with 14 bases spanning the gap. The CDR3 region is CASSIDRGSINEQYF. CDR3 nucleotide sequence: TGTGCCAGTAGTATAGATCGGGGTAGCATAAACGAGCAGTACTTC.

For this clone: In the same sample, other DNA sequences code for this CDR3. This chain joins TRBV12-3 or TRBV12-4 and TRBJ2-3; D is uncertain. The CDR3 is made up of 11 amino acids. V shed 3 bases and J shed 6 bases, with 4 bases lying between them. The CDR3 sequence: CASSFGDTQYF. Written as DNA, the CDR3 is TGTGCCAGCAGTTTTGGCGATACGCAGTATTTT.

This clone has more than one count but fewer than ten. The rearrangement uses TRBV9 and TRBJ1-6, with 7 bases that match TRBD1. J gave up 7 bases and V 0 bases, and 13 bases lay outside the gene matches. The CDR3 has 18 residues. Germline loops: CDR1 SGDLS, CDR2 YYNGEE. CDR3: CASSVDRTLQGGNSPLHF. CDR3 bases: TGTGCCAGCAGCGTAGATAGGACCCTCCAGGGGGGCAATTCACCCCTCCACTTT. Using reference TRBV9 and TRBJ1-6 for the parts outside the CDR3, the full variable domain is DSGVTQTPKHLITATGQRVTLRCSPRSGDLSVYWYQQSLDQGLQFLIQYYNGEERAKGNILERFSAQQFPDLHSELNLSSLELGDSALYFCASSVDRTLQGGNSPLHFGNGTRLTVT.

A single count supports this clone. The chain is built from TRBV7-3 and TRBJ2-5, with D maybe TRBD2 (5 bases). Trimming left V 0 bases short and J 3 bases short, with 5 bases between. This CDR3 is 13 amino acids long. From germline, CDR1 is SGHTA and CDR2 FQGTGA. CDR3 region: CASSLTREETQYF. The CDR3 region has the DNA TGTGCCAGCAGCTTAACGAGGGAAGAGACCCAGTACTTC.

This clone appeared a few times. The genes are TRBV7-3 and TRBJ2-3; TRBD1 matches at 9 bases. The CDR3 is 15 residues long. Germline-derived CDR1 and CDR2 are SGHTA and FQGTGA. The V segment lost 6 bases and the J segment 3 bases; nucleotides outside the gene matches: 7. CDR3 amino acids: CASSSGTGYTDTQYF. In DNA form, the CDR3 reads TGTGCCAGCAGTTCCGGGACAGGGTATACAGATACGCAGTATTTT.

The chain employs TRBV30 and TRBJ1-5; D remains ambiguous. The CDR3 contains 13 residues. Germline CDR1 and CDR2: GTSNPN and SVGIG (reference sequence). V gave up 1 base and J gave up 6 bases, with 10 bases separating them. The CDR3 is CAWSEENTQPQHF. In nucleotides, the CDR3 is TGTGCCTGGAGTGAAGAAAACACTCAGCCCCAGCATTTT.

The rearrangement links TRBV28 to TRBJ1-4; 7 bases line up with TRBD1. The CDR3 extends over 15 amino acids. Germline values: CDR1 MDHEN, CDR2 SYDVKM. V was clipped by 8 bases and J by 5 bases; unmatched bases: 11. Here the CDR3 DNA reads TGTGCCAGCCTGGATACACAGGGGCGGAATGAAAAACTGTTTTTT. Amino acids: CASLDTQGRNEKLFF.

V usage is TRBV28 and J usage is TRBJ1-5; D might be TRBD1 (5 bases). Germline V gene sequence: CDR1 MDHEN, CDR2 SYDVKM. The CDR3 spans 13 residues. Trimming shortened V by 1 base and J by 9 bases, and 10 bases separated the two germline ends. The CDR3 nucleotides read TGTGCCAGCAGTTTATCAGGGCTGGGGCCCCAGCATTTT. Encoded protein: CASSLSGLGPQHF.

The J gene is TRBJ2-7, the V gene TRBV18, with D maybe TRBD1 (6 bases). Germline V lookup: CDR1 KGHSH, CDR2 LQKENI. The CDR3 is 13 amino acids. V shed 3 bases and J shed 7 bases, with 13 bases lying between them. CDR3 nucleotide sequence: TGTGCCAGCTCACCGGGTCAGGGGTGGGAGCAGTACTTC. Translation: CASSPGQGWEQYF.

The chain links TRBV12-3 or TRBV12-4 to TRBJ2-7; 11 nucleotides line up with TRBD2. Trimming cost V 4 bases and J 6 bases; bases outside gene matches: 2. The CDR3 extends over 13 amino acids. CDR3 region: CASSSGLAGEQYF. The CDR3 bases are TGTGCCAGCAGTTCAGGACTAGCGGGCGAGCAGTACTTC.

V and J are TRBV5-6 and TRBJ2-7; D unclear. The length of the CDR3 is 12 residues. Germline V gives CDR1 SGHDT, CDR2 YYEEEE. Trimming cost V 4 bases and J 6 bases, with 11 bases left between them. The CDR3 spells CASSRPSAEQYF. CDR3 in DNA: TGTGCCAGCAGCAGACCCAGCGCCGAGCAGTACTTC.

The CDR3 nucleotides are TGTGCCAGCGTGGGGGAGGGCGCCGGGGAGCTGTTTTTT. It codes for CASVGEGAGELFF. The J gene is TRBJ2-2, the V gene TRBV2; 7 bases are shared with TRBD2. Germline V CDR1 and CDR2: SNHLY, FYNNEI. This CDR3 contains 13 residues. V shed 8 bases, J shed 6 bases, and the junction held 6 bases outside the gene matches.

The sample holds one count of this clone. This rearrangement joins TRBV6-4 to TRBJ2-3; 12 bases are shared with TRBD2. Germline loops: CDR1 MRHNA, CDR2 SNTAGT. The CDR3 consists of 14 residues. V lost 6 bases to trimming and J lost 5 bases; unmatched junction nucleotides: 3. CDR3: CASSELAGGDTQYF. In nucleotides, the CDR3 is TGTGCCAGCAGCGAACTAGCGGGAGGAGATACGCAGTATTTT.

The chain carries TRBV7-7 and TRBJ2-1; TRBD2 matches at 13 bases. The V gene's germline CDR1 is SSHAT and CDR2 FNYEAQ (reference sequence). This CDR3 is 16 amino acids long. V shed 2 bases, J shed 6 bases, and the junction held 4 bases outside the gene matches. Here the CDR3 DNA reads TGTGCCAGCAGCTTACCAAGACTAGCGGGAGGCAATGAGCAGTTCTTC. Amino acids: CASSLPRLAGGNEQFF.